Below are 21 T cell receptor beta chains sequenced from a single sample in a study of HIV-infected patients and healthy controls. The repertoire came from unfractionated whole blood and reflected all unsorted peripheral T cells. Reverse transcription used roughly 480 ng RNA and constant-region primers for alpha and beta. Using multiplexing indices, alpha and beta chain libraries were generated apart by chain-specific third strand synthesis. TCRdb called the 5' RACE reads again in MiXCR, with one record for every CDR3 protein. The sample holds 10,000 or so distinct CDR3 sequences, about 5% seen once. The sequences come from blood, collected before antiretroviral therapy. These receptors originate from an adult with HIV infection.

This clonotype was picked up a small number of times. CDR3 bases: TGTGCCAGCAGTTTTGAGACTAGCGGAGCCCATGAGCAGTTCTTC. It codes for CASSFETSGAHEQFF. The rearrangement uses TRBV28 and TRBJ2-1; 9 bases are shared with TRBD2. Trimming removed 3 bases from V and 8 bases from J; junction bases left unmatched: 8. The CDR3 totals 15 residues. Germline loops: CDR1 MDHEN, CDR2 SYDVKM.

This clonotype occurred many times. The CDR3 here is CASSHGAGANVLTF. The DNA for the CDR3 is TGTGCCAGCAGCCACGGGGCTGGGGCCAACGTCCTGACTTTC. The V call is TRBV6-5, the J call TRBJ2-6; D is possibly TRBD2 (5 bases). V was shortened by 6 bases and J by 2 bases, with 8 bases between the two germline ends. From germline, CDR1 is MNHEY and CDR2 SVGAGI. CDR3 length: 14 residues.

This clonotype has at least ten counts. The chain combines TRBV20-1 with TRBJ1-5, with D perhaps matching TRBD1 (5 bases). The CDR3 sequence is 13 residues long. Trimming took off 3 bases at V and 3 bases at J, with 9 bases between the two ends. CDR1 is DFQATT, CDR2 SNEGSKA, per germline (reference sequence). CDR3 protein: CSARTEANQPQHF. The CDR3 coding sequence is TGCAGTGCTAGGACAGAGGCCAATCAGCCCCAGCATTTT.

This clonotype was seen at least ten times. This rearrangement joins TRBV3-1 to TRBJ2-5; 11 nucleotides agree with TRBD1. From germline, CDR1 is LGHDT and CDR2 YNNKEL (reference sequence). This CDR3 is 15 amino acids long. With V trimmed by 4 bases and J by 5 bases, 6 bases remained unmatched. The CDR3 DNA reads TGTGCCAGCAGCCCGGACAGGGGGCAAGGGGAGACCCAGTACTTC. Encoded protein: CASSPDRGQGETQYF.

This clonotype has a count of ten or more. The chain combines TRBV5-1 with TRBJ2-7; unclear D gene. The V gene's germline CDR1 is SGHRS and CDR2 YFSETQ. V lost 7 bases and J lost 0, with 11 bases in between. The CDR3 is made up of 13 amino acids. Here the CDR3 DNA reads TGCGCCAGCCGAGTACGCGGCTCCTACGAGCAGTACTTC. Its translation: CASRVRGSYEQYF.

Ten or more counts support this clonotype. This rearrangement joins TRBV19 to TRBJ2-1, with D perhaps TRBD2 (6 bases). CDR1 and CDR2 (germline): LNHDA, SQIVND (reference sequence). Deletions cut 3 bases from V and 0 bases from J, with 12 bases between. CDR3 length: 16 amino acids. CDR3 sequence: CASSIGGASSYNEQFF. The DNA of the CDR3 is TGTGCCAGTAGTATCGGGGGAGCGAGCTCCTACAATGAGCAGTTCTTC. Full variable domain (missing parts from reference TRBV19 and TRBJ2-1): DGGITQSPKYLFRKEGQNVTLSCEQNLNHDAMYWYRQDPGQGLRLIYYSQIVNDFQKGDIAEGYSVSREKKESFPLTVTSAQKNPTAFYLCASSIGGASSYNEQFFGPGTRLTVL.

This clonotype was picked up many times. The rearrangement links TRBV12-3 or TRBV12-4 to TRBJ1-6; unclear D gene. CDR3 length: 15 residues. V gave up 1 base and J gave up 2 bases, with 6 bases separating them. The CDR3 reads CASSLGGAYNSPLHF. The CDR3 DNA sequence: TGTGCCAGCAGTTTAGGCGGAGCCTATAATTCACCCCTCCACTTT.

This clonotype has ten or more counts. This rearrangement joins TRBV28 to TRBJ2-7; the match to TRBD2 covers 7 bases. Germline values: CDR1 MDHEN, CDR2 SYDVKM. This CDR3 has 12 amino acids. Trimming took 5 bases from V and 4 from J; bases not matched to a gene: 2. CDR3 loop: CASSGGGYEQYF. CDR3 bases: TGTGCCAGCAGTGGGGGGGGTTACGAGCAGTACTTC.

This clonotype was recorded many times. This chain uses TRBV5-6 with TRBJ1-6; TRBD1 agrees at 11 bases. The CDR3 runs to 18 residues. Germline V CDR1 and CDR2: SGHDT, YYEEEE. J lost 9 bases, V lost 0 bases, and 11 bases had no gene match. CDR3 nucleotide sequence: TGTGCCAGCAGCTTGGCGGGTCGGACAGGGGGCGCAAGTTCACCCCTCCACTTT. As protein: CASSLAGRTGGASSPLHF.

This clonotype is judged medium-sized. This chain connects TRBV2 to TRBJ2-3; 9 positions agree with TRBD1. This CDR3 is built from 14 residues. Per the germline V gene, CDR1 is SNHLY and CDR2 is FYNNEI. J gave up 3 bases and V 6 bases, and 4 bases lay outside the gene matches. The CDR3 nucleotides are TGTGCCAGCAGGACAGGGGGTTGGACAGATACGCAGTATTTT. It encodes CASRTGGWTDTQYF.

Ten or more counts support this clonotype. The V call is TRBV7-7, the J call TRBJ2-5; 10 nucleotides align to TRBD1. The CDR3 spans 15 residues. Germline V gene lookup returns CDR1 SSHAT and CDR2 FNYEAQ (reference sequence). The V segment lost 5 bases and the J segment 5 bases; nucleotides outside the gene matches: 8. This CDR3 reads CASSRRGTGEETQYF. In DNA form, the CDR3 reads TGTGCCAGCAGCCGACGAGGGACAGGGGAGGAGACCCAGTACTTC.

This clonotype was picked up many times. The chain links TRBV12-3 or TRBV12-4 to TRBJ2-2; TRBD2 matches 8 bases. The CDR3 covers 15 residues. V lost 5 bases to trimming and J lost 4 bases; unmatched junction nucleotides: 6. The CDR3 DNA reads as TGTGCCAGCAGTCCAACGGGAGGGGTCACCGGGGAGCTGTTTTTT. Translation: CASSPTGGVTGELFF.

This clonotype was observed many times. This chain links TRBV21-1 with TRBJ2-7. TRBV21-1 is a pseudogene. This CDR3 has 14 amino acids. CDR3 coding DNA: TGTGCCAGCAGCAAAGACAAGGGCCCCCACGAGCAGTACTTC. The encoded protein is CASSKDKGPHEQYF.

This clonotype has at least ten counts. This rearrangement joins TRBV9 to TRBJ2-5; 9 bases align to TRBD2. CDR1 is SGDLS and CDR2 is YYNGEE in the germline V gene. V shed 0 bases, J shed 5 bases, and the junction held 2 bases outside the gene matches. The CDR3 is 14 residues long. This CDR3 reads CASSVGSGGETQYF. The CDR3 DNA reads as TGTGCCAGCAGCGTAGGTAGCGGGGGTGAGACCCAGTACTTC.

The V call is TRBV9, the J call TRBJ2-7; a possible D gene is TRBD1 (6 bases). Germline assignment: CDR1 SGDLS and CDR2 YYNGEE. The CDR3 covers 16 residues. V lost 5 bases and J 0 bases, leaving 18 bases between the germline ends. CDR3 in amino acids: CASSSSPGTSSYEQYF. The CDR3 DNA sequence: TGTGCCAGCAGTTCCTCACCTGGGACAAGCTCCTACGAGCAGTACTTC. Using reference TRBV9 and TRBJ2-7 for the parts outside the CDR3, the full variable domain is DSGVTQTPKHLITATGQRVTLRCSPRSGDLSVYWYQQSLDQGLQFLIQYYNGEERAKGNILERFSAQQFPDLHSELNLSSLELGDSALYFCASSSSPGTSSYEQYFGPGTRLTVT.

This clonotype has a count of ten or more. V is TRBV28 and J is TRBJ1-5, with D hard to call. V was clipped by 6 bases and J by 9 bases, with 12 bases between them. From germline, CDR1 is MDHEN and CDR2 SYDVKM. The CDR3 is 12 residues long. CDR3 protein: CASRPSDRPQHF. As DNA, the CDR3 is TGTGCCAGCAGGCCCTCGGATCGGCCCCAGCATTTT. The complete variable domain, with remaining parts taken from reference TRBV28 and TRBJ1-5, reads DVKVTQSSRYLVKRTGEKVFLECVQDMDHENMFWYRQDPGLGLRLIYFSYDVKMKEKGDIPEGYSVSREKKERFSLILESASTNQTSMYLCASRPSDRPQHFGDGTRLSIL.

This clonotype was found many times. This sequence joins TRBV5-1 and TRBJ2-7, with TRBD2 matching 10 bases. This CDR3 is built from 16 residues. The ends lost 0 bases at V and 2 bases at J; junction bases unmatched: 5. The germline gives CDR1 SGHRS, CDR2 YFSETQ. CDR3 sequence reads: CASSLAPTSGPYEQYF. The CDR3 DNA follows: TGCGCCAGCAGCTTGGCCCCGACTAGCGGGCCCTACGAGCAGTACTTC.

In its sample, this clonotype was seen many times. The chain carries TRBV11-1 and TRBJ2-3; perhaps TRBD2 as D (7 bases). Per the germline V gene, CDR1 is SGHAT and CDR2 is FQDESV (reference sequence). V was shortened by 5 bases and J by 2 bases, with 17 bases between the two germline ends. This CDR3 contains 16 residues. CDR3: CASSPDLGGDTDTQYF. The CDR3 bases are TGTGCCAGCAGCCCCGATCTAGGGGGGGACACAGATACGCAGTATTTT.

This rearrangement joins TRBV5-4 to TRBJ2-1; possibly TRBD2 for D (6 bases). Germline V gene sequence: CDR1 SGHNT, CDR2 YYREEE (reference sequence). Trimming removed 1 base from V and 5 bases from J, with 16 bases in between. This CDR3 is 16 amino acids long. CDR3 loop: CASSLWLAGTNNEQFF. The DNA for the CDR3 is TGTGCCAGCAGCTTGTGGCTTGCGGGGACCAACAATGAGCAGTTCTTC.

This clonotype was found many times. This chain connects TRBV6-5 to TRBJ2-1; 11 bases map to TRBD2. Germline values: CDR1 MNHEY, CDR2 SVGAGI. The V gene end was trimmed by 6 bases and the J gene end by 0 bases; junction bases not matched to a gene: 7. The CDR3 has 17 amino acids. This chain's CDR3 is CASSHRLAGSSYNEQFF. The CDR3 DNA reads TGTGCCAGCAGCCACAGACTAGCGGGGAGCTCCTACAATGAGCAGTTCTTC.

The table lists this clonotype with many counts. The chain joins TRBV20-1 to TRBJ2-3; the D gene is possibly TRBD1 (6 bases). The germline V gene encodes CDR1 DFQATT and CDR2 SNEGSKA (reference sequence). The CDR3 runs 16 residues. V lost 1 base to trimming and J lost 0 bases, with 14 bases between them. The CDR3 spells CSARGGQSSSTDTQYF. CDR3 DNA: TGCAGTGCTAGAGGAGGACAGTCATCTAGCACAGATACGCAGTATTTT.